The rows below give T cell receptor beta chains drawn from one sample of a study of cytomegalovirus exposure and HLA in healthy donors. Repertoires were generated with immunoSEQ multiplex PCR, while TCRdb's copy carries only in-frame clones and drops some. Altogether 85,000 to 120,000 clones are present, around 71% being singletons, with the ten largest covering approximately 0.74%. Sequencing was done on a sample of PBMCs. The receptor set was obtained from a boy younger than 18 in good health and CMV-seronegative. Both conserved end residues are part of each CDR3. The D gene is left open where the match is weak. The size entry is marked missing in some rows and otherwise reads once, few, many or a size class.

TRBD2	-	TRBV6-5	TRBJ2-3	TGTGCCAGCAGCACTAGCGGGAGGTTTACAGATACGCAGTATTTT	CASSTSGRFTDTQYF
TRBD1	-	TRBV9	TRBJ2-7	TGTGCCAGCAGCGTCGCACAGGGGTACGAGCAGTACTTC	CASSVAQGYEQYF
TRBD2	-	TRBV14	TRBJ2-1	TGTGCCAGCAGCCTAGGACTAGCCACCTACAATGAGCAGTTCTTC	CASSLGLATYNEQFF
TRBD2	-	TRBV5-1	TRBJ2-5	TGCGCCAGCAGCCACGGACTAGTGCAAGAGACCCAGTACTTC	CASSHGLVQETQYF
-	-	TRBV28	TRBJ1-5	TGTGCCAGCAGTTTACGATCGGGAATGAGCAATCAGCCCCAGCATTTT	CASSLRSGMSNQPQHF
TRBD1	-	TRBV12-5	TRBJ1-5	TGTGCTAGTGGTGTGCAGGGGGCGAGGTATCAGCCCCAGCATTTT	CASGVQGARYQPQHF
-	-	TRBV11-3	TRBJ2-7	TGTGCCAGCAGCTTGGGTCGGGGTTTTTACGAGCAGTACTTC	CASSLGRGFYEQYF
-	-	TRBV5-1	TRBJ1-2	TGCGCCATCCCCGAGGACGGGGGGACTGGCTACACCTTC	CAIPEDGGTGYTF
TRBD1	-	TRBV15	TRBJ1-5	TGTGCCACCAGCCGAACGGGGTTACAGGGGTACCGGCCCCAGCATTTT	CATSRTGLQGYRPQHF
TRBD2	-	TRBV29-1	TRBJ2-1	TGCAGCGTTGGGGAGGGGTCGGGTTACAATGAGCAGTTCTTC	CSVGEGSGYNEQFF
TRBD2	-	TRBV4-2	TRBJ2-3	TGTGCCAGCAGCCAAGAAAAAGGGCGGGAGTCGGGAGATACGCAGTATTTT	CASSQEKGRESGDTQYF
TRBD2	-	TRBV5-3	TRBJ2-5	TGTGCCAGAAGCTGGACTAGCGGGGACCAAGAGACCCAGTACTTC	CARSWTSGDQETQYF
TRBD2	-	TRBV9	TRBJ2-3	TGTGCCAGCAGCGTATCCCGGACTAGCGGGAGCACAGATACGCAGTATTTT	CASSVSRTSGSTDTQYF
TRBD1	-	TRBV30	TRBJ1-2	TGTGCCCGCCGGACAGGGACGGGTCTTAACTATGGCTACACCTTC	CARRTGTGLNYGYTF
TRBD1	-	TRBV5-4	TRBJ2-7	TGTGCCAGCAGCTTGGTCGGGGCAGGGGGCGAACCCGACGAGCAGTACTTC	CASSLVGAGGEPDEQYF
-	-	TRBV9	TRBJ2-7	TGTGCCAGCAGCGCACAGGCTACCACAAGACTTACCTACGAGCAGTACTTC	CASSAQATTRLTYEQYF
-	-	TRBV2	TRBJ2-3	TGTGCCAGCAGTGGACGACGGACAAGCACAGATACGCAGTATTTT	CASSGRRTSTDTQYF
-	-	TRBV28	TRBJ1-1	TGTGCCAGCAGTTTAACCCAGGGCTGGACTGAAGCTTTCTTT	CASSLTQGWTEAFF
TRBD1	-	TRBV7-8	TRBJ1-5	TGTGCCAGCAGCTTAGGACAGGGCACTCAGCCCCAGCATTTT	CASSLGQGTQPQHF
-	-	TRBV5-1	TRBJ1-1	TGCGCCAGCAGCTTGGAGGGAGTTAGGAACACTGAAGCTTTCTTT	CASSLEGVRNTEAFF
-	few	TRBV9	TRBJ2-2	TGTGCCAGCAGCGTCCCCCCAGGCAGGGCCACCGGGGAGCTGTTTTTT	CASSVPPGRATGELFF
-	-	TRBV4-1	TRBJ1-1	TGCGCCAGCAGCAAAGGAGGGGGGGATACAGGGGAAGCTTTCTTT	CASSKGGGDTGEAFF
TRBD2	-	TRBV5-1	TRBJ2-7	TGCGCCAGCAGCAACCGGACTAGCGGGGGGTCCGGCGAGCAGTACTTC	CASSNRTSGGSGEQYF
-	-	TRBV23-1	TRBJ1-5	TGCGCCAGCGTCACGGACAATGCTCAGCCCCAGCATTTT	CASVTDNAQPQHF
TRBD2	-	TRBV5-1	TRBJ2-7	TGCGCCAGCAGCTGGGGGACTAGCCCCGTCTACGAGCAGTACTTC	CASSWGTSPVYEQYF
TRBD2	-	TRBV6-5	TRBJ2-5	TGTGCCAGCAGTTTGACTAGCGGGGGAGAGACCCAGTACTTC	CASSLTSGGETQYF
-	-	TRBV7-3	TRBJ2-5	TGTGCCAGCAGCCGCAGGGTCCAAGAGACCCAGTACTTC	CASSRRVQETQYF
-	once	TRBV5-5	TRBJ2-3	TGTGCCAGCAGCCCAGGGACTTTCACAGATACGCAGTATTTT	CASSPGTFTDTQYF
-	few	TRBV7-9	TRBJ2-7	TGTGCCAGCAGCCCGACGGGGGGCATCTACGAGCAGTACTTC	CASSPTGGIYEQYF
-	-	TRBV5-4	TRBJ1-1	TGTGCCAGCAGCCTTGCAGCGATGAACACTGAAGCTTTCTTT	CASSLAAMNTEAFF
-	-	TRBV28	TRBJ2-7	TGTGCCAGCAGTTTAGGTCTCCCGGGAGAGCAGTACTTC	CASSLGLPGEQYF
-	-	TRBV5-1	TRBJ1-1	TGCGCCAGCAGCCCCGGGGGCACTGAAGCTTTCTTT	CASSPGGTEAFF
TRBD2	-	TRBV6-4	TRBJ2-1	TGTGCCAGCAGTGTAAAGGCGGGAGGATCCGATGAGCAGTTCTTC	CASSVKAGGSDEQFF
-	-	TRBV28	TRBJ2-2	TGTGCCAGCACTCTCCGACTTAACAGGGCCACCGGGGAGCTGTTTTTT	CASTLRLNRATGELFF
-	-	TRBV30	TRBJ2-1	TGTGCCTGGAGAGGAGGGGCGATTGGGTTCTTC	CAWRGGAIGFF
-	few	TRBV2	TRBJ1-1	TGTGCCAGCAGTGCCAGATTCGTGAAGACTGAAGCTTTCTTT	CASSARFVKTEAFF
TRBD2	-	TRBV7-9	TRBJ2-1	TGTGCCACAGGCCCTAGCGGGGGGCTTCATCAGAGCTCCTACAATGAGCAGTTCTTC	CATGPSGGLHQSSYNEQFF
TRBD1	-	TRBV5-1	TRBJ2-6	TGCGCCAGCACCCTGACAGGGGGCCGTGGGGCCAACGTCCTGACTTTC	CASTLTGGRGANVLTF
-	-	TRBV2	TRBJ1-2	TGTGCCAGCAGTCTTGCGGTACAGACAGTCTATGGCTACACCTTC	CASSLAVQTVYGYTF
-	-	TRBV30	TRBJ2-7	TGTGCCTGGAGCGGGGACTCCTACGAGCAGTACTTC	CAWSGDSYEQYF
-	-	TRBV30	TRBJ1-2	TGTGCCTGCAGTATAGGGGGGGTCTATGGCTACACCTTC	CACSIGGVYGYTF
TRBD1	-	TRBV2	TRBJ2-7	TGTGCTGCCCCGAAGAAGAGGTTGGGACAGGTTGTTCCAAGCTCCTACGAGCAGTACTTC	CAAPKKRLGQVVPSSYEQYF
TRBD1	-	TRBV7-2	TRBJ2-2	TGTGCCAGCAGTCGAAGGACAGGGTCTATAGGCGGGGAGCTGTTTTTT	CASSRRTGSIGGELFF
-	-	TRBV18	TRBJ1-1	TGTGCCAGCTCACGGAAACAGGGCACTGAAGCTTTCTTT	CASSRKQGTEAFF
-	few	TRBV30	TRBJ2-2	TGTGCCTGGAGCATCGGGAATGATGCCGGGGAGCTGTTTTTT	CAWSIGNDAGELFF
TRBD1	-	TRBV15	TRBJ2-7	TGTGCCACCAGCACCACCGACAGGGCCCTCGCCTACGAGCAGTACTTC	CATSTTDRALAYEQYF
TRBD2	few	TRBV30	TRBJ2-1	TGTGCCTGCTCCGGGACTAGCGGGGGGCTGGTCTACAATGAGCAGTTCTTC	CACSGTSGGLVYNEQFF
TRBD2	-	TRBV7-9	TRBJ2-3	TGTGCCATCCGCGGGGGGACAGATACGCAGTATTTT	CAIRGGTDTQYF
-	-	TRBV7-9	TRBJ2-7	TGTGCCAGCAGCTCTGACCGGGCCCAGGGGCGGAACGAGCAGTACTTC	CASSSDRAQGRNEQYF
-	-	TRBV2	TRBJ1-1	TGTGCCAGCAGTCCCACAGGAGTGAACACTGAAGCTTTCTTT	CASSPTGVNTEAFF
-	-	TRBV18	TRBJ1-6	TGTGCCAGCTCACCATATATGCAGGAAACCTATAATTCACCCCTCCACTTT	CASSPYMQETYNSPLHF
-	-	TRBV29-1	TRBJ1-5	TGCAGCGTTGAACAGGGCCCGAATCAGCCCCAGCATTTT	CSVEQGPNQPQHF
-	-	TRBV9	TRBJ1-5	TGTGCCAGCAGCGTTGAGCCGGGGCAGCCCCAGCATTTT	CASSVEPGQPQHF
-	few	TRBV19	TRBJ1-5	TGTGCCAGTAGTCCTGTGGGAGAGGGGGTACATCAGCCCCAGCATTTT	CASSPVGEGVHQPQHF